This T cell receptor delta chain was profiled in a study of Vδ1+ human thymocytes. The CDR3 runs 24 residues. V was clipped by 2 bases and J by 0 bases; unmatched bases: 24. Germline V gene lookup returns CDR1 TSWWSYY and CDR2 QGS. Study results and caveats: In the thymus, TRG and TRD repertoires looked highly polyclonal with Gaussian CDR3 lengths.

The sample holds a few counts of this clone. Its antigen is still unknown. The template was reverse-transcribed extracted RNA. Pooled V-gene forward primers with one constant-region reverse primer generated the CDR3 amplicons by multiplex PCR. TCRdb fed the multiplex PCR reads to CATT. The sample lists 70,000 to 90,000 delta-chain clones; approximately 34% were seen once. The material sequenced was Vdelta1+ gamma-delta thymocytes from the thymus. Stated subset: FACS-sorted CD3+ TCRalphabeta- TCRVdelta1+ TCRVdelta2- thymocytes. The source of this sequence is a boy under three years old who had congenital heart surgery. The rearrangement uses TRDV1 and TRDJ1; the match to TRDD3 covers 13 bases. CDR3 region: CALGESKLAFHFLLGDTDTDKLIF. The CDR3 DNA reads TGTGCTCTTGGGGAATCAAAATTGGCCTTTCACTTTTTACTGGGGGATACGGACACCGATAAACTCATCTTT.